This T cell receptor (beta chain) was sequenced for a study of blood T cell repertoires in COVID-19. At the level of the study: The samples span acute and convalescent COVID-19 from the United States, Italy and Spain. PBMCs, B-cell-depleted T cells, or T cells provided the cDNA or gDNA that made up the material.

Germline V CDR1 and CDR2: SNHLY, FYNNEI. The CDR3 length is 16 residues. Trimming left V 3 bases short and J 0 bases short, with 9 bases between. Original processing methods: Reference gene primer amplification gave estimated nucleated cell counts. Sequencing used immunoSEQ multiplex PCR; TCRdb keeps in-frame clones, though not all of them. D and trimming were read from the DNA, whereas the V and J calls and clone size are those reported in that table. The table has approximately 280,000 clones, roughly 87% seen once. The sample was peripheral blood. This chain links TRBV2 with TRBJ2-6, with D unresolved. The clonotype comes from a man aged 18 to 30 with active or convalescent COVID-19. For the CDR3, the DNA is TGTGCCAGCAGTGAGAATGCGGTCTCTGGGGCCAACGTCCTGACTTTC. The encoded protein is CASSENAVSGANVLTF.